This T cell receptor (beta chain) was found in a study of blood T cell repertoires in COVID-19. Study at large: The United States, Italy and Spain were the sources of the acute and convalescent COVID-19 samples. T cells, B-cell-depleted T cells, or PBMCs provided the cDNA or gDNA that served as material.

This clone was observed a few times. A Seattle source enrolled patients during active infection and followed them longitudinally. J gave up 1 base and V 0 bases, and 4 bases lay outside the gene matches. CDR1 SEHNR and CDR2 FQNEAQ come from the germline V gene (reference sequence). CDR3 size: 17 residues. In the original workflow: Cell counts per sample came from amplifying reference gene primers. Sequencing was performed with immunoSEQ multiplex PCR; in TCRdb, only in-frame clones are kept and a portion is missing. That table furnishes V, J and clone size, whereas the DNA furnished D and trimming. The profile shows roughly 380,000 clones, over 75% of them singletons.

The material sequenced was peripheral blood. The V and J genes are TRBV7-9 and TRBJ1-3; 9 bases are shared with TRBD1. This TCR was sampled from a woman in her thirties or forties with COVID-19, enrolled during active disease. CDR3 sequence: CASSLASGTGSGNTIYF. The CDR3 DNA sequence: TGTGCCAGCAGCTTAGCATCCGGGACAGGGTCTGGAAACACCATATATTTT.